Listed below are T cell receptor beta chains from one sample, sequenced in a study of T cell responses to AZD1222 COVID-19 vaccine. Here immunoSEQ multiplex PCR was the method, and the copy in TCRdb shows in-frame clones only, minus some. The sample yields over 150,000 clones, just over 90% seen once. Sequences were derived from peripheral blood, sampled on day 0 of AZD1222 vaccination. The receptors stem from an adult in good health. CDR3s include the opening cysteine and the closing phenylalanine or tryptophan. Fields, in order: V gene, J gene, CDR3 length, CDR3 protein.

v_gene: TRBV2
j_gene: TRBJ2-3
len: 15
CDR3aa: CASSEDRGRTDTQYF

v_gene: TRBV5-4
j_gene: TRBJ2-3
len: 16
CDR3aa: CASSWTSGGGTDTQYF

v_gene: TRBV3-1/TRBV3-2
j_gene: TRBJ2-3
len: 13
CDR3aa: CASSQDRMNGQYF

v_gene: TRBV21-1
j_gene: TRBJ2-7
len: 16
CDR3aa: CASSKRGDRRPYEQYF

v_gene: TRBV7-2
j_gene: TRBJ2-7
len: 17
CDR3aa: CASSSEGLGTDLYEQYF

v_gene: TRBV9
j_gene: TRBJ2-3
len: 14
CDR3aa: CASSVMHKTDTQYF

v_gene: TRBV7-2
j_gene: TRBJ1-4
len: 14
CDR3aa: CASSFKREGEKLFF

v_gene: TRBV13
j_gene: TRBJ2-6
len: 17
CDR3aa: CASSYGTFQSGANVLTF

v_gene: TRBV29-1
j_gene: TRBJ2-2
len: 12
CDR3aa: CSAERGIGELFF

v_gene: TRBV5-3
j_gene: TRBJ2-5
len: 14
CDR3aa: CARSLAVTSGGEYF

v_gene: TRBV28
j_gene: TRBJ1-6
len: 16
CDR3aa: CASSLGGTARNSPLHF

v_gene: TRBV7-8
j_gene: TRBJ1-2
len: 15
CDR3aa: CASSPRGLANYGYTF

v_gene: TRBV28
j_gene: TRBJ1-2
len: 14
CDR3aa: CASSLASFTYGYTF

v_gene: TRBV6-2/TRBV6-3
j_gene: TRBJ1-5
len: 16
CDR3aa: CASSWEAGYSNQPQHF

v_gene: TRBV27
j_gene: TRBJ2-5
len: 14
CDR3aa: CASSVSWREETQYF

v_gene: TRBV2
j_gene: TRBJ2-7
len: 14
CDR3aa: CASRRTGSSYEQYF

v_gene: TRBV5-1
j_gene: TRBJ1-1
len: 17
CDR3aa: CASSLEPTGSFDTEAFF

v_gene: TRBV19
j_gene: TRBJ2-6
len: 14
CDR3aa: CASSQQSGANVLTF

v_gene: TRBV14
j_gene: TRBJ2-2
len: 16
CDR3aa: CASSQHPGQLTGELFF

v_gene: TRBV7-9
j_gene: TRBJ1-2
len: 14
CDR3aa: CASSLDGGAHGYTF

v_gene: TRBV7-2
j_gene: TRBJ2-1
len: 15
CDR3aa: CASRPPGQGWDEQFF

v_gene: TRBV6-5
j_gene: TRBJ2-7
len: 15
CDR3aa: CASSAGSGGSYEQYF

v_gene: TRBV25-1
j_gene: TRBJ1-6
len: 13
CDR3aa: CASSVDSRSPLHF

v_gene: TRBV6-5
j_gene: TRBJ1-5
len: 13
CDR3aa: CASSYEHNQPQHF

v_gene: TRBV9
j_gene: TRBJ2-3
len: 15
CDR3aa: CASSVGYVSTDTQYF

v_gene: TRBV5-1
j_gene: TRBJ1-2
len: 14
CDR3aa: CASSLGQTIYGYTF

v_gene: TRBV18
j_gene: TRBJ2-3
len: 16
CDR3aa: CASSPGRAESGDTQYF

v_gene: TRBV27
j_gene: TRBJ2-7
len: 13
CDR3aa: CASSFGPPYEQYF

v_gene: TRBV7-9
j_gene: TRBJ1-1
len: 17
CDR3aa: CASSLVQTYILNTEAFF

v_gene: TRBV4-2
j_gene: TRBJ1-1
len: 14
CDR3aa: CASSQDFTNTEAFF

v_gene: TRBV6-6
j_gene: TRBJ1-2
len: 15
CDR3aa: CASSYGTASNYGYTF

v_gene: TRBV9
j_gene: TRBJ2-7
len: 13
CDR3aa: CASSVGGTYEQYF

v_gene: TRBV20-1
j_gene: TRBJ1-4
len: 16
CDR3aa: CSASFFRDLGNEKLFF

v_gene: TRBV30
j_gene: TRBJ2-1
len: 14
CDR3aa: CASYLREVSTKGFF

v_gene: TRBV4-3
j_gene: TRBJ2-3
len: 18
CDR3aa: CASSRNPPGQGNADTQYF

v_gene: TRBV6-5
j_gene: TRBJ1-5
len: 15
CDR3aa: CASSRNRDRGQPQHF